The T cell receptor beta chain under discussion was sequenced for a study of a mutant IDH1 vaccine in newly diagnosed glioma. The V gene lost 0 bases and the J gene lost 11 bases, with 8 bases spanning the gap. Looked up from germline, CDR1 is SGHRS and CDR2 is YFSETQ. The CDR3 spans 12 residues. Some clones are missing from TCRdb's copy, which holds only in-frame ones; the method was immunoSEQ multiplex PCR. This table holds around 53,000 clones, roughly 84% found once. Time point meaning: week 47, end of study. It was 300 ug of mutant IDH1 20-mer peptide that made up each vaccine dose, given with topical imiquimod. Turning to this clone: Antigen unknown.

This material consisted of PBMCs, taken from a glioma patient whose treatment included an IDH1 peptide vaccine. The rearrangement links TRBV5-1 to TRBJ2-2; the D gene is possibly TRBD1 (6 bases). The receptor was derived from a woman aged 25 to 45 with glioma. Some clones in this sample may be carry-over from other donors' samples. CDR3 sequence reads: CASSLEQGELFF. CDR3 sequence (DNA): TGCGCCAGCAGCTTGGAACAGGGTGAGCTGTTTTTT.